A selection of T cell receptor beta chains follows, all from one sample in a study of blood T cell repertoires in COVID-19. Profiling relied on immunoSEQ multiplex PCR, and the TCRdb table lists in-frame clones only, not all of them. The sample has some 100,000 clones, around 89% seen once. Input material: peripheral blood. These receptor sequences come from a human donor with acute or convalescent COVID-19. The donor label of this sample is uncertain. CDR3s include the opening cysteine and the closing phenylalanine or tryptophan. The D gene is left open where the match is weak. Not every row has a clone size; where given, it reads once, few, many or a size class.

v_call,clone_size,j_call,d_call,cdr3_nt,cdr3_aa
TRBV6-5,-,TRBJ1-1,-,TGTGCCAGCAGCCAACTCGCGGGTGAAGCTTTCTTT,CASSQLAGEAFF
TRBV28,-,TRBJ1-1,-,TGTGCCAGCAGCCTGACGACAGAGCTACATGAAGCTTTCTTT,CASSLTTELHEAFF
TRBV7-2,-,TRBJ1-2,-,TGTGCCAGCAGCTTACCCGGACAGCATGGCTACACCTTC,CASSLPGQHGYTF
TRBV6-5,-,TRBJ1-4,TRBD1,TGTGCCAGCAGATCGACAGGGTCTAATGAAAAACTGTTTTTT,CASRSTGSNEKLFF
TRBV11-2,-,TRBJ2-1,TRBD2,TGTGCCAGCAGCTCGATACAACTAGCGGGAGGGTCAGGTGAGCAGTTCTTC,CASSSIQLAGGSGEQFF
TRBV19,-,TRBJ1-1,TRBD1,TGTGCCAGTAGTATTCTGGGACAGGCTAATGAAGCTTTCTTT,CASSILGQANEAFF
TRBV19,once,TRBJ2-1,TRBD2,TGTGCCAGTAGTACCCATTTCGAGGGAGGGGAGCAGTTCTTC,CASSTHFEGGEQFF
TRBV6-5,-,TRBJ1-1,TRBD1,TGTGCCAGCAGTTGGGACAGAGACACTGAAGCTTTCTTT,CASSWDRDTEAFF
TRBV7-2,-,TRBJ1-6,TRBD1,TGTGCCAGCAGCACGGGACAGGGGTATTCACCCCTCCACTTT,CASSTGQGYSPLHF
TRBV19,few,TRBJ1-4,-,TGTGCCAGTAGATATGGAGGGTCGACGGGTGAAAAACTGTTTTTT,CASRYGGSTGEKLFF
TRBV6-5,-,TRBJ1-3,-,TGTGCCAGCAGCCAAGCGGCAGTTTCGGGAAACACCATATATTTT,CASSQAAVSGNTIYF
TRBV5-1,-,TRBJ1-5,-,TGCGCCAGCAGCCCCGGGGGGGGTTCCAATCAGCCCCAGCATTTT,CASSPGGGSNQPQHF
TRBV5-8,-,TRBJ1-5,-,TGTGCCAGCAGCCCCTCTTTCTATCAGCCCCAGCATTTT,CASSPSFYQPQHF
TRBV21-1,-,TRBJ2-7,-,TGTGCCAGCAGCGTCTGGGGGGGCCCACTTTACGAGCAGTACTTC,CASSVWGGPLYEQYF
TRBV5-1,few,TRBJ1-1,-,TGCGCCAGCAGCTTGGTTCCAAATCAAGCTTTCTTT,CASSLVPNQAFF
TRBV7-2,-,TRBJ1-2,-,TGTGCCAGCAGCTTAACCGGATCGGGAGGCTACACCTTC,CASSLTGSGGYTF
TRBV28,-,TRBJ1-1,-,TGTGCCAGCACCCCCGGTTGGGCGTTCGAAACTCTGGGGAGGATGAACACTGAAGCTTTCTTT,CASTPGWAFETLGRMNTEAFF
TRBV28,-,TRBJ1-1,-,TGTGCCAGCAGTCTAGCAGGTGGCGGGCACACTGAAGCTTTCTTT,CASSLAGGGHTEAFF
TRBV7-3,-,TRBJ2-1,TRBD2,TGTGCCAGCAGCTCTAGCGGGGGCTATGAGCAGTTCTTC,CASSSSGGYEQFF
TRBV5-1,-,TRBJ1-4,-,TGCGCCAGCAGCCCTGGACTTGGGCCATCTCAACTGTTTTTT,CASSPGLGPSQLFF
TRBV20-1,-,TRBJ1-3,-,TGCAGTGCTAGCCACTTGGACACCATATATTTT,CSASHLDTIYF
TRBV4-3,-,TRBJ1-2,-,TGCGCCAGCAGCCAAGACATTAGCGGGCCTTATGGCTACACCTTC,CASSQDISGPYGYTF
TRBV6-1,-,TRBJ2-1,-,TGTGCCAGCAGTGAGCAAGGACTCAACAATGAGCAGTTCTTC,CASSEQGLNNEQFF
TRBV5-1,-,TRBJ2-7,TRBD2,TGCGCCAGCAGCCCATTCCCGACTAGCGGGACCTCCTACGAGCAGTACTTC,CASSPFPTSGTSYEQYF
TRBV5-1,-,TRBJ2-2,TRBD2,TGCGCCAGCAGCTTGGGGGACTACGCGAACACCGGGGAGCTGTTTTTT,CASSLGDYANTGELFF
TRBV28,-,TRBJ1-1,-,TGTGCCAGCAGTTTACCCACGACAGTTAATGAAGCTTTCTTT,CASSLPTTVNEAFF
TRBV3-1/TRBV3-2,once,TRBJ1-2,-,TGTGCCAGCAGCCAAGTGGGGACAAGCTCCTATGGCTACACCTTC,CASSQVGTSSYGYTF
TRBV6-5,-,TRBJ2-1,-,TGTGCCAGCAGCCCACTAGCCTTCACTTACAATGAGCAGTTCTTC,CASSPLAFTYNEQFF
TRBV6-5,-,TRBJ2-2,-,TGTGCCAGCAGTCGCGGGACCTTGAACACCGGGGAGCTGTTTTTT,CASSRGTLNTGELFF
TRBV6-6,-,TRBJ2-2,TRBD2,TGTGCCAGCAGCGGGGGACTAGCGGACTACACCGGGGAGCTGTTTTTT,CASSGGLADYTGELFF
TRBV13,-,TRBJ2-3,TRBD2,TGTGCCAGCAGCTTAGCTAGCGGGAGATCTGCAGATACGCAGTATTTT,CASSLASGRSADTQYF
TRBV9,few,TRBJ1-4,TRBD1,TGTGCCAGTCCGGGACAGCCTAATGAAAAACTGTTTTTT,CASPGQPNEKLFF
TRBV15,once,TRBJ2-7,TRBD1,TGTGCCACCAGCAGACCGAGAGGACAGGGTGGGTACGAGCAGTACTTC,CATSRPRGQGGYEQYF
TRBV5-6,-,TRBJ2-3,-,TGTGCCAGCAGCTCACTGGGGGGATTTGTGCAGTTTTCGGATACGCAGTATTTT,CASSSLGGFVQFSDTQYF
TRBV2,-,TRBJ1-1,-,TGTGCCAGCAGCCCCATATCGACCAGAGGAGCTGAAGCTTTCTTT,CASSPISTRGAEAFF
TRBV7-9,-,TRBJ2-3,-,TGTGCCAGCAGCTTTACAGGGGATACGCAGTATTTT,CASSFTGDTQYF
TRBV3-1/TRBV3-2,-,TRBJ1-2,-,TGTGCCAGCAGCCAAGGACATCAGCAGTATGGCTACACCTTC,CASSQGHQQYGYTF
TRBV6-2/TRBV6-3,-,TRBJ1-2,TRBD1,TGTGCCAGCAGTGCTCCCGGGACAGAGTTCTATGGCTACACCTTC,CASSAPGTEFYGYTF
TRBV2,-,TRBJ2-2,TRBD1,TGTGCCAGCAGCCCGGACAGGGCTATGACCGGGGAGCTGTTTTTT,CASSPDRAMTGELFF
TRBV7-2,-,TRBJ1-1,-,TGTGCCAGCAGCTTAGACTTCTTGGAAGCTTTCTTT,CASSLDFLEAFF
TRBV9,-,TRBJ2-1,TRBD1,TGTGCCAGCAGCGTAGAACACAGGGGCGGTGAGCAGTTCTTC,CASSVEHRGGEQFF
TRBV10-3,-,TRBJ1-3,-,TGTGCCACCCCTAACCGCTTCTATTCCCTCTCTGGAAACACCATATATTTT,CATPNRFYSLSGNTIYF
TRBV28,once,TRBJ2-4,TRBD1,TGTGCCAGCAGTTTCCCCATAGGACAGGGAAGGAACATTCAGTACTTC,CASSFPIGQGRNIQYF
TRBV5-1,-,TRBJ2-3,-,TGCGCCAGCAGCTTGTTAGGGGGCACAGATACGCAGTATTTT,CASSLLGGTDTQYF
TRBV5-1,few,TRBJ1-1,TRBD1,TGCGCCAGCAGCTCCCAACCGACAGGGGGGAACACTGAAGCTTTCTTT,CASSSQPTGGNTEAFF
TRBV12-5,-,TRBJ2-3,TRBD2,TGTGCTAGTGGCCCGGGACTAGACACAGATACGCAGTATTTT,CASGPGLDTDTQYF
TRBV27,few,TRBJ1-3,-,TGTGCCAGCAGTTCGGCTGGAAACACCATATATTTT,CASSSAGNTIYF
TRBV2,-,TRBJ1-2,TRBD1,TGTGCCAGCAGTGGGGACAGGTCTTATGGCTACACCTTC,CASSGDRSYGYTF